Following are 3 T cell receptor beta chains from one sample sequenced in a study of technical replicates of blood from a handful of donors. The repertoire was sequenced with immunoSEQ multiplex PCR; TCRdb's copy has only in-frame clones and lacks some. Among over 55,000 clones listed, 90% to 95% were seen once. The sequenced sample was PBMCs. Receptors were obtained from a human donor in good health. Some clones in this sample may be carry-over from other donors' samples.

This clone came up once. V and J are TRBV12-5 and TRBJ1-1; D is perhaps TRBD1 (5 bases). Germline-derived CDR1 and CDR2 are LGHNT and FRNRAP. V was cut by 1 base and J by 4 bases, with 10 bases left in between. The length of the CDR3 is 14 residues. Written as DNA, the CDR3 is TGTGCTAGTGGTTTGGCCACAGGATTCACTGAAGCTTTCTTT. It specifies CASGLATGFTEAFF.

The V call is TRBV6-5, the J call TRBJ2-5; D remains unclear. CDR1 is MNHEY, CDR2 SVGAGI, per germline. V shed 5 bases and J shed 5 bases, with 9 bases lying between them. This CDR3 is 12 amino acids long. DNA of the CDR3: TGTGCCAGCAGTACTACGCGGGAGACCCAGTACTTC. Translated, it gives CASSTTRETQYF.

The rearrangement uses TRBV9 and TRBJ2-5, with 9 bases fitting TRBD2. Germline CDR1 and CDR2: SGDLS and YYNGEE. V was clipped by 3 bases and J by 3 bases; unmatched bases: 3. The CDR3 has 14 amino acids. CDR3 amino acids: CASSETSGKETQYF. The CDR3 coding sequence is TGTGCCAGCAGCGAGACTAGCGGTAAAGAGACCCAGTACTTC. Based on the CDR3 plus reference TRBV9 and TRBJ2-5, the full variable domain is DSGVTQTPKHLITATGQRVTLRCSPRSGDLSVYWYQQSLDQGLQFLIQYYNGEERAKGNILERFSAQQFPDLHSELNLSSLELGDSALYFCASSETSGKETQYFGPGTRLLVL.